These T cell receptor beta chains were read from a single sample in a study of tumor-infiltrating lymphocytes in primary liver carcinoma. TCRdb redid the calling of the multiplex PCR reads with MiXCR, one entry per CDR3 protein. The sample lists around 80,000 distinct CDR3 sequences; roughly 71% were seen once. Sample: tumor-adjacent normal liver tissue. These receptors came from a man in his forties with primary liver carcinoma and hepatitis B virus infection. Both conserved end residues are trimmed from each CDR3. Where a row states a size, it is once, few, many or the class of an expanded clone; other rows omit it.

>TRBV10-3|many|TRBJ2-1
AISVNRAEGYNEQF
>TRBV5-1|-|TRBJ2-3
ANSFNDSLDTQY
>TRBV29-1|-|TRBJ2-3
NAGISGRNTQY
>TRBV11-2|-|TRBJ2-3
ASSQVAPLAGATDTQY
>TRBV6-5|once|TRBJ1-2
ASSTLVRSNYGYS
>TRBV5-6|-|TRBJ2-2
ASGPGFANTGELF
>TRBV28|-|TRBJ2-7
ASSSVTSWYHEQY
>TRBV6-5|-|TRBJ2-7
ASMGTGEYEQY
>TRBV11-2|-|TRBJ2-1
ASNWDHRVGYDEQF
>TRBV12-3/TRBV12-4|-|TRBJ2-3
ASRKGTGSGTQY
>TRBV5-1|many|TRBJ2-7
ASSSSGQGVWEQY
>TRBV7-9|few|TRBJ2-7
ASSPGGLAGVYEQY
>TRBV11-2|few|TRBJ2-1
ASTLVRVGGRDEQF
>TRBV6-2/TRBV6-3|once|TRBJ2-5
ASSPSRQAETQY
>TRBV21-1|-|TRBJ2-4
ASSKSGDRAKNIQY
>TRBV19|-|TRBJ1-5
ASSTLQGYHQPQH
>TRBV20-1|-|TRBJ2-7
SAAPQESYEQY
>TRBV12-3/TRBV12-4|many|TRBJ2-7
ASSTGQGKQY
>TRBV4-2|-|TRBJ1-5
GSSQREGSGQLSNQPQH
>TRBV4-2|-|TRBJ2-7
ASSQVANGLSYEQY
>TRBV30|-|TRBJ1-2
TWSVGWKGTKGYT
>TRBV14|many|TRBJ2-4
ASSQGWGWQEQVNIQY
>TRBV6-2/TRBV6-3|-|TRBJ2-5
ASTPQGAQETQY
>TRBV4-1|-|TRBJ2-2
ASSQDVQGEHGGLF
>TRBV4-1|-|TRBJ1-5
ASRRGAGTNQPQH
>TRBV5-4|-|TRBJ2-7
ASSLGPAGPYEQY
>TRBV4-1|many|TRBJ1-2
ASSQDGQKGSGYT
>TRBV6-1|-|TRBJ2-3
ASSELAGSTDAQY
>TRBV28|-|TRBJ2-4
ASSGAVAKNIQY
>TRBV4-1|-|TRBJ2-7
ASGLGRWYEQY
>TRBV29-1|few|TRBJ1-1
SVTGGLLLDTEAF
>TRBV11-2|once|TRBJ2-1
TSSLTGTSADNEQF
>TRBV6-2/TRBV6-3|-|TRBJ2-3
ARSFLRLAGVGADTQY
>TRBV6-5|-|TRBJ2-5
ASTLPGGESQY
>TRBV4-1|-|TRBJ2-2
ASSQEGRNSGELF
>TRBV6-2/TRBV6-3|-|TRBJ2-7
TSMRLAGAYEQY
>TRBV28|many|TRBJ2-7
ASSLTPFYEQY
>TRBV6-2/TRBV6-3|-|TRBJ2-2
VSSPQGGGELF
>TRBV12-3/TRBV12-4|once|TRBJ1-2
ASSFLGSYGYI
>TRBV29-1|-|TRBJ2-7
SVDTGYVDEKY
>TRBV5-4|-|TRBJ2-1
ASSPDTSYDEQF
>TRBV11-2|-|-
ASSLVSGGEVAGDVNTQH
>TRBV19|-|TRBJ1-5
ASRAGGGSNQPQH
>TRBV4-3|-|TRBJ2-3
AISQRGLAGGPSTDTQY
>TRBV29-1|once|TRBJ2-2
SAEFPGLGSGELF
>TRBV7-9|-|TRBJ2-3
ASSLDDRGDTDMQY
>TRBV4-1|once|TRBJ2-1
DSSPLGNNNNEQF
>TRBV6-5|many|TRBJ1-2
ASTPHSNYGYT
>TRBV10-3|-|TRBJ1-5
ATHDPGQGLRSGNQPQH
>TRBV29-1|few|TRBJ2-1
SGTAREQF
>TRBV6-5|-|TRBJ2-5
VSSPQGQHATRY
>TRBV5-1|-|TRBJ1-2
ASSLETTTNYGYT
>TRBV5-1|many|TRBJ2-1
ASRRTGDSYNEQF